Below, 5 T cell receptor beta chains from the same sample are listed, as sequenced in a study of blood T cell repertoires in COVID-19. Profiling relied on immunoSEQ multiplex PCR, and the TCRdb table lists in-frame clones only, not all of them. The data hold 250,000 to 350,000 clones, with around 87% observed a single time. Sequencing input: peripheral blood. The receptors derive from a woman in her fifties or sixties who had recovered from COVID-19.

The rearrangement joins TRBV7-2 to TRBJ1-1; the D gene is possibly TRBD1 (5 bases). Germline V gives CDR1 SGHTA, CDR2 FQGNSA. The CDR3 contains 14 residues. Trimming removed 3 bases from V and 5 bases from J, with 13 bases in between. CDR3 in amino acids: CASSFLPGETEAFF. In DNA, the CDR3 is TGTGCCAGCAGCTTCCTCCCGGGGGAAACTGAAGCTTTCTTT.

V usage is TRBV30 and J usage is TRBJ1-2; TRBD1 aligns across 9 bases. Trimming at V came to 4 bases and at J to 7 bases, leaving 7 bases not matched to a gene. The CDR3 is 13 amino acids. CDR1 is GTSNPN, CDR2 SVGIG, per germline (reference sequence). CDR3 nucleotides: TGTGCCTGGAAGGGACAGGGAACCTCTGGCTACACCTTC. Encoded protein: CAWKGQGTSGYTF. The full variable domain, its missing parts supplied by reference TRBV30 and TRBJ1-2, is SQTIHQWPATLVQPVGSPLSLECTVEGTSNPNLYWYRQAAGRGLQLLFYSVGIGQISSEVPQNLSASRPQDRQFILSSKKLLLSDSGFYLCAWKGQGTSGYTFGSGTRLTVV.

The V call is TRBV20-1, the J call TRBJ2-7; tentatively, D is TRBD2 (5 bases). CDR1 DFQATT and CDR2 SNEGSKA come from the germline V gene (reference sequence). V shed 3 bases and J shed 4 bases, with 10 bases lying between them. This CDR3 region has 12 residues. The CDR3 loop is CSASPGRYEQYF. The CDR3, as DNA: TGCAGTGCTAGTCCGGGAAGGTACGAGCAGTACTTC.

The chain combines TRBV28 with TRBJ2-7; 8 positions agree with TRBD2. This CDR3 contains 15 residues. The V gene end was trimmed by 7 bases and the J gene end by 0 bases; junction bases not matched to a gene: 8. CDR1 and CDR2 (germline): MDHEN, SYDVKM. The CDR3 region has the DNA TGTGCCAGCATTTTTACGGGGGGGAGCTCCTACGAGCAGTACTTC. Translated: CASIFTGGSSYEQYF.

The V gene is TRBV27, the J gene TRBJ2-7, with TRBD1 matching 8 bases. V shed 5 bases and J 5 bases; nucleotides not matched to a gene: 5. The CDR3 has 13 amino acids. Germline CDR1 MNHEY, CDR2 SMNVEV (reference sequence). The CDR3 bases are TGTGCCAGCAGTCGGACAGGGTGGAACGAGCAGTACTTC. The encoded protein is CASSRTGWNEQYF.